This T cell receptor beta chain was identified during a study of blood T cell repertoires in COVID-19. Study-wide context: Sites across the United States, Italy and Spain contributed samples from acute and convalescent COVID-19.

The protocol was immunoSEQ multiplex PCR, while the TCRdb copy is restricted to in-frame clones and leaves out a portion. The repertoire consists of over 200,000 clones, with around 90% occurring once and the leading ten covering over 9.5%. The TCR was taken from a woman between 18 and 29 years old who had recovered from COVID-19. The sample taken for sequencing was peripheral blood.

The CDR3 loop reads CASSLGFQGEKLFF. CDR3 sequence (DNA): TGCGCCAGCAGCCTAGGGTTTCAGGGTGAAAAACTGTTTTTT. V and J are TRBV4-3 and TRBJ1-4; tentative D call: TRBD1 (5 bases). The CDR3 runs 14 residues. Trimming pared 4 bases from V and 7 bases from J, leaving 13 bases between. The germline V gene encodes CDR1 LGHNA and CDR2 YSLEER.